The TCR beta chain under discussion was sequenced for a study of T cells in localized non-small cell lung cancer. Findings of the study overall: Investigators sequenced only a single tumor region, leaving heterogeneity possible. In uninvolved adjacent lung, T cell clonality reached its highest value, exceeding tumor. Appearance in adjacent lung was seen for a median about 59 of the top 100 tumor clones.

Worth noting for this clone: Antigen specificity is unknown.

Assay used: immunoSEQ multiplex PCR; TCRdb lists only in-frame clones, some missing. The table includes 25,000 to 35,000 clones, around 92% detected once. Germline CDR1 reads MNHNS; CDR2 reads SASEGT. The CDR3 runs 13 residues. V was shortened by 6 bases and J by 3 bases, with 8 bases between the two germline ends. This receptor was taken from a female donor over 55 with stage I lung adenocarcinoma. Material: peripheral blood, obtained before any cancer treatment. The chain couples TRBV6-1 to TRBJ2-2; D not resolved. CDR3 sequence reads: CASRLHHTGELFF. DNA for the CDR3: TGTGCCAGCAGGCTACACCACACCGGGGAGCTGTTTTTT.